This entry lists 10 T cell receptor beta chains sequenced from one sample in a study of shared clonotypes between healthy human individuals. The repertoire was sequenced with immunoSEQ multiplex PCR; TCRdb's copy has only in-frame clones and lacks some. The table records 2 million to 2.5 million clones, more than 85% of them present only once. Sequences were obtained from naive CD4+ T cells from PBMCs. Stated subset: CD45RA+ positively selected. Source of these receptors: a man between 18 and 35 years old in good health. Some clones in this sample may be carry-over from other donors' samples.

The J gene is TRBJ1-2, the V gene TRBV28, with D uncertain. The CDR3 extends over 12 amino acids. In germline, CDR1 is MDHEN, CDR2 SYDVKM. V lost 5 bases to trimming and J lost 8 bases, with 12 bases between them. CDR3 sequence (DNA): TGTGCCAGCAGTACCCACTTGGGAGGCTACACCTTC. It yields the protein CASSTHLGGYTF.

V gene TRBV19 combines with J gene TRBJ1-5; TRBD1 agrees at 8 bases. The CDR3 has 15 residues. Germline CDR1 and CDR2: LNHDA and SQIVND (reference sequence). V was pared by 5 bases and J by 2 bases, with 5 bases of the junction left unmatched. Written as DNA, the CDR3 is TGTGCCAGTAGTGCCAGGGGGCTTGGCAATCAGCCCCAGCATTTT. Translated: CASSARGLGNQPQHF.

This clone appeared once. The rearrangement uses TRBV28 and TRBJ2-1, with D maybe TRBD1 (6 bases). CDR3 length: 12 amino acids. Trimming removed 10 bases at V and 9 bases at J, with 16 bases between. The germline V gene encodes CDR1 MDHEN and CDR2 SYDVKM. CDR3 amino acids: CATQRGYGEQFF. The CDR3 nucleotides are TGTGCCACCCAAAGGGGGTACGGTGAGCAGTTCTTC.

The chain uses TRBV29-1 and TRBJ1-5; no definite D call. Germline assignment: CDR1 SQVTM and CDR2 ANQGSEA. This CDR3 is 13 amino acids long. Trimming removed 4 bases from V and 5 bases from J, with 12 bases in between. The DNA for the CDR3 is TGCAGCGTTGCAGTGGACGGAGATCAGCCCCAGCATTTT. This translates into CSVAVDGDQPQHF.

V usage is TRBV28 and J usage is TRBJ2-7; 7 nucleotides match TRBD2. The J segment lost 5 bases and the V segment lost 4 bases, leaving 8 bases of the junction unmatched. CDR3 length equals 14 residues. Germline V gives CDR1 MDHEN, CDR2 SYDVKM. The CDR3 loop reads CASSSAGAANEQYF. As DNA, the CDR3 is TGTGCCAGCAGTTCTGCGGGAGCTGCCAACGAGCAGTACTTC.

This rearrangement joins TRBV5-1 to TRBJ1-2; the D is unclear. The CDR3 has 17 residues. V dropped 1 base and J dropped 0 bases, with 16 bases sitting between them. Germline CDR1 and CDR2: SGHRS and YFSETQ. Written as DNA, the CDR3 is TGCGCCAGCAGCTTGTCCCGTACTGGGAACTCTAACTATGGCTACACCTTC. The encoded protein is CASSLSRTGNSNYGYTF.

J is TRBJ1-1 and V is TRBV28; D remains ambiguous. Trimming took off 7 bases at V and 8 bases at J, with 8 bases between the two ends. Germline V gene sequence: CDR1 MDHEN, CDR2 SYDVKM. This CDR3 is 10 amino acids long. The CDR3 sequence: CASKQREAFF. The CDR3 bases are TGTGCCAGCAAACAAAGAGAAGCTTTCTTT.

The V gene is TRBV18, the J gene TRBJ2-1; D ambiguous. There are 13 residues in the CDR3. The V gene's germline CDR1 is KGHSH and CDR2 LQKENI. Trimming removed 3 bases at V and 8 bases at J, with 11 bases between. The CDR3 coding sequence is TGTGCCAGCTCACCTTTCACAAATCATGAGCAGTTCTTC. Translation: CASSPFTNHEQFF.

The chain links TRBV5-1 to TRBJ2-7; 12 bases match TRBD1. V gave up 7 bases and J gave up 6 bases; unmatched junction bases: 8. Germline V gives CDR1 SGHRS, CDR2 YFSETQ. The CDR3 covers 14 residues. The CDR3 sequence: CASGPGDRGREQYF. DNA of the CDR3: TGCGCCAGCGGACCTGGGGACAGGGGGCGCGAGCAGTACTTC.

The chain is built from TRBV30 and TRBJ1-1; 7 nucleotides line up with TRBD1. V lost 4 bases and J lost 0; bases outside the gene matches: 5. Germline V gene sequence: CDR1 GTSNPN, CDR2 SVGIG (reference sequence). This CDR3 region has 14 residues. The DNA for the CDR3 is TGTGCCTGGAAGGGGGACAGATTGAACACTGAAGCTTTCTTT. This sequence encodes CAWKGDRLNTEAFF. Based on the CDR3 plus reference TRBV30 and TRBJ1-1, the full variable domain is SQTIHQWPATLVQPVGSPLSLECTVEGTSNPNLYWYRQAAGRGLQLLFYSVGIGQISSEVPQNLSASRPQDRQFILSSKKLLLSDSGFYLCAWKGDRLNTEAFFGQGTRLTVV.